This entry features one T cell receptor beta chain sequence. Its cognate antigen is unknown. The J segment lost 7 bases and the V segment lost 3 bases, leaving 15 bases of the junction unmatched. The germline V gene has CDR1 LNHDA and CDR2 SQIVND (reference sequence). This CDR3 has 18 residues. This sample is part of a study of T cell responses to AZD1222 COVID-19 vaccine. Findings and caveats of the study: Repertoire sampling occurred only after the peak T cell response. The donor group comprised mostly white British people and more females; the analysis possibly underestimated clonal diversity.

Only in-frame clones appear in the TCRdb table, and some are missing; sequencing was by immunoSEQ multiplex PCR. This table holds fewer than 120,000 clones, over 90% found once. The sequences come from peripheral blood, collected 28 days after the second AZD1222 dose. The source of this sequence is an adult who received the AZD1222 COVID-19 vaccine. The rearrangement links TRBV19 to TRBJ2-2, with 9 bases aligning to TRBD2. DNA for the CDR3: TGTGCCAGTAGTATCCGTCCCTTGGCGGGGGGGCGGAGCGGGGAGCTGTTTTTT. It translates to CASSIRPLAGGRSGELFF.